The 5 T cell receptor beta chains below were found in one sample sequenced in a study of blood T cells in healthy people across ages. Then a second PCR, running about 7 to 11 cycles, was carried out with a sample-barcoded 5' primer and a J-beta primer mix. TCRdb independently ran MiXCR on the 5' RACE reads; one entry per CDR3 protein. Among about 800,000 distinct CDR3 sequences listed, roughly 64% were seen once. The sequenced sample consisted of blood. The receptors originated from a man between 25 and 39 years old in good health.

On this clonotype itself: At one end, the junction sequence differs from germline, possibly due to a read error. The CDR3: CASSDVRGTDMQYF. The CDR3 DNA sequence: TGTGCCAGCAGCGACGTGAGGGGCACAGATATGCAGTATTTT. This chain connects TRBV14 to TRBJ2-3; the D call may be TRBD1 or TRBD2 (5 bases each). The CDR3 runs 14 residues. CDR1 is SGHDN and CDR2 is FVKESK in the germline V gene.

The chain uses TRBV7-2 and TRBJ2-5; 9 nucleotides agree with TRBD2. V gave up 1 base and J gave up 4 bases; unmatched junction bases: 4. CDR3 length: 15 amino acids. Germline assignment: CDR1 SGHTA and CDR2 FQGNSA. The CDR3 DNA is TGTGCCAGCAGCTTAGGTGCGGGGGGGCCAGAGACCCAGTACTTC. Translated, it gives CASSLGAGGPETQYF.

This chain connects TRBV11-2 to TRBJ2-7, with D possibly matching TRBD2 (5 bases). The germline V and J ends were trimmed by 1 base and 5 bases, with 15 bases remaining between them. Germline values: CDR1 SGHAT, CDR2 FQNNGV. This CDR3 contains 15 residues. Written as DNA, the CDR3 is TGTGCCAGCAGCTTAGGAGGAGGCACGGGAAACGAGCAGTACTTC. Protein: CASSLGGGTGNEQYF.

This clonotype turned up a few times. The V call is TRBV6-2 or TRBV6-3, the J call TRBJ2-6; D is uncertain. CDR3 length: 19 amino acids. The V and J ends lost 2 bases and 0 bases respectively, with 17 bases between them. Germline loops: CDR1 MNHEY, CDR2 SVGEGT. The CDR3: CASSYRSANVVSGANVLTF. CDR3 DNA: TGTGCCAGCAGTTACCGGTCAGCCAACGTTGTCTCTGGGGCCAACGTCCTGACTTTC.

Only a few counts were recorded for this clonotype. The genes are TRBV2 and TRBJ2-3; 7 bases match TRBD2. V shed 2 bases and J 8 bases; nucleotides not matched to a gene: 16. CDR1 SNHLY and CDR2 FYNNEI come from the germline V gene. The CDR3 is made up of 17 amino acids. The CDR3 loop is CASSEMGVGAGYGTQYF. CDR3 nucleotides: TGTGCCAGCAGTGAAATGGGGGTAGGAGCGGGGTATGGTACGCAGTATTTT.